The 26 T cell receptor beta chains below were found in one sample sequenced in a study of blood T cells in healthy people across ages. A J-beta primer mix and a sample-barcoded 5' primer were used in a second PCR of about 7 to 12 cycles. TCRdb reanalysed the 5' RACE reads using MiXCR and keeps one entry per CDR3 protein. Here the sample spans more than 800,000 distinct CDR3 sequences, about 30% being singletons. Sequencing was done on a sample of blood. Receptors were obtained from a woman aged 80 or older in good health.

The chain couples TRBV5-1 to TRBJ1-1; D remains ambiguous. Per germline, CDR1 SGHRS and CDR2 YFSETQ. The CDR3 length is 14 residues. Trimming took off 0 bases at V and 3 bases at J, with 9 bases between the two ends. CDR3 bases: TGCGCCAGCAGCTTGGCCCAACAGTACACTGAAGCTTTCTTT. As protein: CASSLAQQYTEAFF.

This clonotype was observed a few times. V usage is TRBV5-1 and J usage is TRBJ2-5; possibly TRBD1 for D (6 bases). Per the germline V gene, CDR1 is SGHRS and CDR2 is YFSETQ. Trimming took 0 bases from V and 11 from J, leaving 20 bases between them. The CDR3 runs to 15 residues. CDR3 coding DNA: TGCGCCAGCAGCTTGGTGCAGGGGCGAGGGAATGAGCAGTACTTC. As protein: CASSLVQGRGNEQYF. The complete variable domain, with remaining parts taken from reference TRBV5-1 and TRBJ2-5, reads KAGVTQTPRYLIKTRGQQVTLSCSPISGHRSVSWYQQTPGQGLQFLFEYFSETQRNKGNFPGRFSGRQFSNSRSEMNVSTLELGDSALYLCASSLVQGRGNEQYFGPGTRLLVL.

For this clonotype: A read error is possible here, since a much larger clone lies one base away. The V gene is TRBV7-9, the J gene TRBJ2-5, with 8 bases matching TRBD2. Germline CDR1 is SEHNR and CDR2 is FQNEAQ (reference sequence). The V gene end was trimmed by 6 bases and the J gene end by 5 bases; junction bases not matched to a gene: 17. The CDR3 covers 17 residues. The CDR3 region is CASSLGPAGAIEETQYF. The DNA for the CDR3 is TGTGCCAGCAGTCTCGGACCAGCGGGGGCAATAGAGGAGACCCAGTACTTC.

The V gene is TRBV28, the J gene TRBJ1-1; D is possibly TRBD1 (5 bases). Per germline, CDR1 MDHEN and CDR2 SYDVKM. The CDR3 consists of 15 residues. V lost 5 bases and J lost 0, with 13 bases in between. CDR3 region: CASSPGGRMNTEAFF. The CDR3 DNA is TGTGCCAGCAGTCCGGGGGGACGGATGAACACTGAAGCTTTCTTT.

The sample holds a few counts of this clonotype. Possible read error: a much larger clone is one base away. The V gene is TRBV20-1, the J gene TRBJ1-2; D unresolved. From germline, CDR1 is DFQATT and CDR2 SNEGSKA (reference sequence). The CDR3 consists of 15 residues. V was cut by 0 bases and J by 4 bases, with 15 bases left in between. The CDR3 sequence: CSARDSGRPSYGYTF. DNA of the CDR3: TGCAGTGCTAGAGATTCTGGGAGGCCTTCCTATGGCTACACCTTC.

This clonotype occurred many times. The chain recombines TRBV9 with TRBJ2-4; 9 bases fit TRBD1. The CDR3 length is 18 residues. CDR1 is SGDLS and CDR2 is YYNGEE in the germline V gene. The V gene end was trimmed by 0 bases and the J gene end by 1 base; junction bases not matched to a gene: 8. In nucleotides, the CDR3 is TGTGCCAGCAGCGTAGAGGGACAGGGTCCTTTGGCCAAAAACATTCAGTACTTC. Encoded protein: CASSVEGQGPLAKNIQYF.

This clonotype occurred many times. At one of its ends the junction is not consistent with the germline gene, which may arise from a read error. The chain employs TRBV5-5 and TRBJ1-2; no firm D call. CDR3 length equals 16 residues. CDR1 and CDR2 from the germline V gene are SGHKS and YYEKEE (reference sequence). This CDR3 reads CASTLAPGKANYGYTF. CDR3 nucleotide sequence: TGTGCCAGCACCTTGGCACCCGGGAAAGCTAACTATGGCTACACCTTC.

In the case of this clonotype: A read error may explain this, as a much larger clone is one base away. V is TRBV5-1 and J is TRBJ2-5; tentatively, D is TRBD1 (6 bases). Germline-derived CDR1 and CDR2 are SGHRS and YFSETQ. This CDR3 is 14 amino acids long. The CDR3 DNA sequence: TGCGCCAGCAGCACACAGGGCCGTCAAGAGACCCGGTACTTC. It specifies CASSTQGRQETRYF. The complete variable domain, with remaining parts taken from reference TRBV5-1 and TRBJ2-5, reads KAGVTQTPRYLIKTRGQQVTLSCSPISGHRSVSWYQQTPGQGLQFLFEYFSETQRNKGNFPGRFSGRQFSNSRSEMNVSTLELGDSALYLCASSTQGRQETRYFGPGTRLLVL.

This clonotype has a count of ten or more. The rearrangement joins TRBV10-3 to TRBJ2-1; 8 positions agree with TRBD2. This CDR3 has 16 amino acids. Germline values: CDR1 ENHRY, CDR2 SYGVKD. V dropped 10 bases and J dropped 4; count of bases not matched to a gene: 15. This CDR3 is CASALKSGGVYNEQFF. The CDR3 DNA follows: TGTGCCAGCGCCCTAAAGAGCGGGGGCGTTTACAATGAGCAGTTCTTC.

Many counts were recorded for this clonotype. The chain employs TRBV5-1 and TRBJ2-1; 7 positions agree with TRBD2. The V and J ends lost 3 bases and 4 bases, in that order; junction bases with no gene match: 13. CDR1 is SGHRS and CDR2 is YFSETQ in the germline V gene. The CDR3 is made up of 17 amino acids. CDR3: CASSSGGSLWGYNEQFF. DNA for the CDR3: TGCGCCAGCAGCTCGGGGGGATCTCTATGGGGTTACAATGAGCAGTTCTTC.

This clonotype has more than one count but fewer than ten. This chain joins TRBV25-1 and TRBJ2-1; D perhaps matches TRBD2 (5 bases). Trimming took off 6 bases at V and 4 bases at J, with 13 bases between the two ends. CDR3 size: 14 residues. CDR1 and CDR2 from the germline V gene are MGHDK and SYGVNS. The chain's CDR3 is CASRDGGLYNEQFF. The CDR3 DNA is TGTGCCAGCAGAGACGGCGGGCTGTACAATGAGCAGTTCTTC. Filled out from reference TRBV25-1 and TRBJ2-1, the complete variable domain reads EADIYQTPRYLVIGTGKKITLECSQTMGHDKMYWYQQDPGMELHLIHYSYGVNSTEKGDLSSESTVSRIRTEHFPLTLESARPSHTSQYLCASRDGGLYNEQFFGPGTRLTVL.

This clonotype has just a few counts. The V and J genes are TRBV18 and TRBJ2-3; D might be TRBD1 (5 bases). Trimming removed 1 base from V and 5 bases from J, with 10 bases in between. Germline V gene data show CDR1 as KGHSH and CDR2 as LQKENI. The CDR3 is 14 amino acids. CDR3 loop: CASSPQGVGDTQYF. In DNA form, the CDR3 reads TGTGCCAGCTCACCACAAGGGGTTGGAGATACGCAGTATTTT.

This clonotype was detected many times. V usage is TRBV7-2 and J usage is TRBJ1-2, with TRBD1 matching over 8 bases. This CDR3 is 15 amino acids long. V shed 2 bases and J 9 bases; nucleotides not matched to a gene: 11. Germline V gene data show CDR1 as SGHTA and CDR2 as FQGNSA. The DNA for the CDR3 is TGTGCCAGCAGCTTACAATTTGGACAGGGTTTCAGCTACACCTTC. Encoded protein: CASSLQFGQGFSYTF.

The chain links TRBV12-3 or TRBV12-4 to TRBJ2-7; D ambiguous. The CDR3 has 14 amino acids. The V end lost 4 bases, the J end lost 2 bases, and 12 bases lay between the germline ends. CDR3 nucleotides: TGTGCCAGCAGTTCCCGTCTCTCCACCTACGAGCAGTACTTC. Amino acids: CASSSRLSTYEQYF.

This clonotype appeared a few times. The chain combines TRBV20-1 with TRBJ1-1; D unresolved. The CDR3 contains 13 residues. The V gene lost 5 bases and the J gene lost 3 bases, with 13 bases spanning the gap. The germline CDR1 and CDR2 sequences are DFQATT and SNEGSKA (reference sequence). CDR3 sequence reads: CSAPWRRDTEAFF. In nucleotides, the CDR3 is TGCAGTGCTCCCTGGAGGCGGGACACTGAAGCTTTCTTT.

This clonotype was seen more than once but under ten times. The chain joins TRBV20-1 to TRBJ1-5, with a possible D match to TRBD1 (5 bases). V lost 3 bases and J lost 3, with 9 bases in between. Germline loops: CDR1 DFQATT, CDR2 SNEGSKA (reference sequence). CDR3 length: 13 amino acids. This CDR3 reads CSARGQANQPQHF. CDR3 DNA sequence: TGCAGTGCTAGGGGGCAAGCCAATCAGCCCCAGCATTTT.

This chain joins TRBV29-1 and TRBJ2-5; D not resolved. CDR1 is SQVTM and CDR2 is ANQGSEA in the germline V gene. V lost 5 bases to trimming and J lost 1 base, with 14 bases between them. CDR3 size: 14 residues. DNA of the CDR3: TGCAGCGTTACGAGTCCCCTCACCCAAGAGACCCAGTACTTC. Protein product: CSVTSPLTQETQYF.

V gene TRBV29-1 combines with J gene TRBJ1-2; TRBD1 is a possible D gene (5 bases). Per germline, CDR1 SQVTM and CDR2 ANQGSEA. This CDR3 has 15 amino acids. V dropped 6 bases and J dropped 6 bases, with 23 bases sitting between them. CDR3 coding DNA: TGCAGCGTCTTTGTCCGGGGCCGTTGGGACCATGGCTACACCTTC. Amino acids: CSVFVRGRWDHGYTF.

DNA for the CDR3: TGTGCCAGCAGCTTTGGACTAGCATCAGATACGCAGTATTTT. It translates to CASSFGLASDTQYF. V gene TRBV7-9 combines with J gene TRBJ2-3; 8 bases map to TRBD2. The CDR3 extends over 14 amino acids. Trimming removed 3 bases from V and 4 bases from J; junction bases left unmatched: 3. CDR1 is SEHNR, CDR2 FQNEAQ, per germline (reference sequence).

This clonotype was seen only a few times. V gene TRBV6-5 combines with J gene TRBJ1-1; unclear D gene. In germline, CDR1 is MNHEY, CDR2 SVGAGI. The CDR3 is made up of 14 amino acids. The V end was cut by 2 bases, the J end by 0 bases, with 7 bases between. CDR3 in amino acids: CASSYRVVNTEAFF. Here the CDR3 DNA reads TGTGCCAGCAGTTACCGGGTGGTGAACACTGAAGCTTTCTTT.

A word on this clonotype: A much larger clone differs from this one at a single base, so this may be a read error. V usage is TRBV3-1 and J usage is TRBJ2-5; 8 bases fit TRBD2. The CDR3 has 16 amino acids. Germline V gene sequence: CDR1 LGHDT, CDR2 YNNKEL (reference sequence). The CDR3 bases are TGTGCCAACAGCCAGACCCGGGGGGGCCTACGAGAGACCCAGTACTTC. Translated: CANSQTRGGLRETQYF.

This clonotype was observed at least ten times. J is TRBJ2-7 and V is TRBV3-1; D tentatively fits TRBD1 or TRBD2 (5 bases each). Germline V CDR1 and CDR2: LGHDT, YNNKEL (reference sequence). This CDR3 is 12 amino acids long. The V gene lost 6 bases and the J gene lost 7 bases, with 13 bases spanning the gap. This CDR3 is CASSQRWGEQYF. CDR3 in DNA: TGTGCCAGCAGTCAAAGGTGGGGGGAGCAGTACTTC.

This clonotype was recorded only once. With a much larger clone just one base away, this may be a read error. The chain carries TRBV20-1 and TRBJ2-3; D is possibly TRBD1 or TRBD2 (6 bases each). The CDR3 has 13 residues. Germline loops: CDR1 DFQATT, CDR2 SNEGSKA (reference sequence). CDR3: CSARDGGRDTRYF. The CDR3, as DNA: TGCAGTGCTAGAGATGGGGGGCGGGATACGCGGTATTTT.

In the case of this clonotype: Being one base from a much bigger clone, this may be a read error. The V gene is TRBV28, the J gene TRBJ1-2; D might be TRBD1 (5 bases). Trimming took off 2 bases at V and 8 bases at J, with 12 bases between the two ends. Germline values: CDR1 MDHEN, CDR2 SYDVKM. The CDR3 has 13 amino acids. The CDR3 region has the DNA TGTGCCAGCAGTTTAAGGGCGGGGCGGGGCTACACCTTC. Amino acid sequence: CASSLRAGRGYTF.

In the case of this clonotype: This could be a read error, since a much larger clone is one nucleotide away. The genes are TRBV2 and TRBJ2-5; D perhaps matches TRBD1 (6 bases). There are 13 residues in the CDR3. In germline, CDR1 is SNHLY, CDR2 FYNNEI. CDR3 DNA sequence: TGTACCACCTACAGGGACATCCAAGAGACCCAGTACTTC. Its translation: CTTYRDIQETQYF.

Notes on this clonotype: It is likely a read error, because the conserved phenylalanine at the end of the CDR3 is missing. V usage is TRBV5-6 and J usage is TRBJ1-1, with 8 bases identical to TRBD1. This CDR3 spans 14 amino acids. V lost 0 bases to trimming and J lost 6 bases; unmatched junction nucleotides: 4. In germline, CDR1 is SGHDT, CDR2 YYEEEE. CDR3 in amino acids: CASSLGTGFPEAFV. The CDR3 DNA is TGTGCCAGCAGCTTGGGGACAGGGTTTCCTGAAGCTTTCGTT.